The next 24 T cell receptor beta chains were all read from a single sample in a study of Graves' ophthalmopathy and Graves' hyperthyroidism. The TCR beta CDR3 regions underwent amplification from RNA transcripts. The library came from an HTBI-primed first-round RT-PCR and a second-round multiplex PCR. MiXCR was run by TCRdb on the multiplex PCR reads, yielding one entry per CDR3 protein. The repertoire includes a few hundred thousand distinct CDR3 sequences, under 20% of them detected once, and more than 9% sits in the top ten. The sample comprised peripheral blood. Every receptor here comes from an adult man with Graves' ophthalmopathy.

At least ten counts were recorded for this clonotype. CDR3 bases: TGTGCCAGTAGTATGGCGACAGGGGGCGGCAATCAGCCCCAGCATTTT. This encodes CASSMATGGGNQPQHF. This chain uses TRBV19 with TRBJ1-5; TRBD1 matches at 10 bases. Germline loops: CDR1 LNHDA, CDR2 SQIVND (reference sequence). CDR3 length: 16 residues. The J segment lost 2 bases and the V segment lost 3 bases, leaving 4 bases of the junction unmatched.

This clonotype was found many times. The chain couples TRBV6-1 to TRBJ1-1, with D perhaps TRBD1 (6 bases). The CDR3 totals 15 residues. Trimming cost V 6 bases and J 3 bases, with 17 bases left between them. The germline gives CDR1 MNHNS, CDR2 SASEGT. CDR3 loop: CASSTQGTMHTEAFF. As DNA, the CDR3 is TGTGCCAGCAGCACACAGGGAACCATGCACACTGAAGCTTTCTTT.

This chain uses TRBV6-1 with TRBJ2-6; 7 bases map to TRBD1. The CDR3 has 18 residues. V shed 8 bases and J 0 bases; nucleotides not matched to a gene: 13. Per germline, CDR1 MNHNS and CDR2 SASEGT. The CDR3 spells CASSHLDREFSGANVLTF. DNA of the CDR3: TGTGCCAGCTCTCATCTTGACAGGGAGTTCTCTGGGGCCAACGTCCTGACTTTC.

Ten or more counts support this clonotype. V gene TRBV29-1 combines with J gene TRBJ1-1; D is perhaps TRBD1 (5 bases). Germline-derived CDR1 and CDR2 are SQVTM and ANQGSEA. The germline V and J ends were trimmed by 4 bases and 11 bases, with 14 bases remaining between them. The CDR3 has 11 residues. The CDR3 nucleotides read TGCAGCGTTGTGGGGGGGAGTGGTGCTTTCTTT. As protein: CSVVGGSGAFF.

Ten or more counts support this clonotype. The chain combines TRBV24-1 with TRBJ1-1; D may be TRBD1 (5 bases). The CDR3 contains 16 residues. Germline lookup yields CDR1 KGHDR and CDR2 SFDVKD. V lost 4 bases to trimming and J lost 1 base, with 15 bases between them. The CDR3 reads CATSDSPGLGNTEAFF. As DNA, the CDR3 is TGTGCCACCAGTGACTCGCCGGGGCTCGGGAACACTGAAGCTTTCTTT.

At least ten counts were recorded for this clonotype. The chain uses TRBV20-1 and TRBJ2-5; D remains unclear. V lost 6 bases and J lost 4, with 6 bases in between. This CDR3 comprises 10 residues. Germline lookup yields CDR1 DFQATT and CDR2 SNEGSKA (reference sequence). The CDR3: CSAKIETQYF. For the CDR3, the DNA is TGCAGTGCCAAGATAGAGACCCAGTACTTC.

This clonotype showed up many times. The V and J genes are TRBV12-3 or TRBV12-4 and TRBJ2-5; D may be TRBD1 or TRBD2 (5 bases each). Trimming took off 6 bases at V and 3 bases at J, with 17 bases between the two ends. The CDR3 length is 15 residues. The CDR3 DNA sequence: TGTGCCAGCAGGACCGCGAGGGGCAGCGAAGAGACCCAGTACTTC. This encodes CASRTARGSEETQYF.

This chain connects TRBV5-1 to TRBJ1-6; 7 bases are shared with TRBD1. The trim removed 4 bases at V and 11 bases at J, leaving 12 bases unmatched. In germline, CDR1 is SGHRS, CDR2 YFSETQ. The CDR3 is 15 residues long. The chain's CDR3 is CASSTTTGEKTPLHF. The CDR3 DNA reads as TGCGCCAGCAGCACCACAACAGGGGAGAAGACACCCCTCCACTTT. Drawing the rest from reference TRBV5-1 and TRBJ1-6, the complete variable domain is KAGVTQTPRYLIKTRGQQVTLSCSPISGHRSVSWYQQTPGQGLQFLFEYFSETQRNKGNFPGRFSGRQFSNSRSEMNVSTLELGDSALYLCASSTTTGEKTPLHFGNGTRLTVT.

This clonotype appeared many times. This CDR3 is CASSFWGPVWRPPGELFF. As DNA, the CDR3 is TGTGCCAGCAGCTTTTGGGGACCGGTTTGGCGCCCCCCCGGGGAGCTGTTTTTT. J is TRBJ2-2 and V is TRBV7-8, with D perhaps assigned TRBD1 or TRBD2 (5 bases each). Germline CDR1 is SGHVS and CDR2 is FQNEAQ. CDR3 size: 18 residues. Trimming removed 3 bases at V and 6 bases at J, with 23 bases between.

The sample holds many counts of this clonotype. The chain has TRBV6-5 and TRBJ2-7, with TRBD1 as a possible D gene (6 bases). The CDR3 consists of 13 residues. V was cut by 6 bases and J by 0 bases, with 9 bases left in between. The V gene's germline CDR1 is MNHEY and CDR2 SVGAGI. CDR3 protein: CASRGTTSYEQYF. The DNA for the CDR3 is TGTGCCAGCAGAGGGACAACCTCCTACGAGCAGTACTTC.

The sample holds one count of this clonotype. V and J are TRBV10-3 and TRBJ1-6; possible D gene TRBD1, 5 bases. With 10 bases removed from V and 3 bases from J, the gap between germline ends came to 10 bases. CDR1 is ENHRY, CDR2 SYGVKD, per germline. The length of the CDR3 is 13 residues. CDR3 sequence: CATTGDYNSPLHF. The CDR3 coding sequence is TGTGCCACCACAGGAGACTATAATTCACCCCTCCACTTT.

This clonotype was seen ten or more times. V usage is TRBV3-1 and J usage is TRBJ1-2; D uncertain. V lost 0 bases, J lost 8 bases, and 10 bases lay in between. The CDR3 loop spans 13 amino acids. The germline gives CDR1 LGHDT, CDR2 YNNKEL (reference sequence). CDR3 sequence (DNA): TGTGCCAGCAGCCAAGATGGAGTAAGCGGCTACACCTTC. Amino acid sequence: CASSQDGVSGYTF.

This clonotype was counted ten times or more. The V and J genes are TRBV6-2 or TRBV6-3 and TRBJ2-5; D call uncertain. The V end was cut by 5 bases, the J end by 3 bases, with 7 bases between. Germline V gene lookup returns CDR1 MNHEY and CDR2 SVGEGT. The CDR3 runs to 12 residues. The CDR3 nucleotides read TGTGCCAGCAGTCCGGTAGAAGAGACCCAGTACTTC. Protein sequence: CASSPVEETQYF.

This clonotype was seen a handful of times. The chain couples TRBV7-3 to TRBJ2-2; TRBD1 agrees at 9 bases. Looked up from germline, CDR1 is SGHTA and CDR2 is FQGTGA. There are 16 residues in the CDR3. The ends lost 5 bases at V and 4 bases at J; junction bases unmatched: 8. The CDR3 DNA is TGTGCCAGCAGCGGGGACAGGGACGGCGGCACCGGGGAGCTGTTTTTT. Translation gives CASSGDRDGGTGELFF.

The rearrangement joins TRBV24-1 to TRBJ2-2; 9 bases line up with TRBD1. The CDR3 covers 19 residues. Trimming at V came to 5 bases and at J to 4 bases, leaving 16 bases not matched to a gene. From germline, CDR1 is KGHDR and CDR2 SFDVKD. In DNA form, the CDR3 reads TGTGCCACCAGTGTCTCCGGGACAGGGTTTGTTCCGACCACCGGGGAGCTGTTTTTT. Its protein is CATSVSGTGFVPTTGELFF.

There are many counts of this clonotype. The V and J genes are TRBV11-1 and TRBJ2-7, with TRBD2 matching 8 bases. The germline gives CDR1 SGHAT, CDR2 FQDESV (reference sequence). The trim removed 4 bases at V and 4 bases at J, leaving 15 bases unmatched. The CDR3 is 17 residues long. CDR3 loop: CASSSPVAGPLIYEQYF. The CDR3 DNA follows: TGTGCCAGCAGCTCCCCTGTAGCGGGGCCGCTAATTTACGAGCAGTACTTC.

This clonotype was seen at least ten times. The chain joins TRBV12-3 or TRBV12-4 to TRBJ2-3; weak D call: TRBD2 (5 bases). There are 13 residues in the CDR3. V dropped 0 bases and J dropped 4 bases, with 5 bases sitting between them. CDR3 residues: CASSLAGADTQYF. DNA for the CDR3: TGTGCCAGCAGTTTAGCGGGAGCAGATACGCAGTATTTT.

This clonotype was seen more than once but under ten times. J is TRBJ1-6 and V is TRBV20-1; weak D call: TRBD1 (5 bases). CDR3 length: 13 residues. The germline gives CDR1 DFQATT, CDR2 SNEGSKA (reference sequence). V was clipped by 6 bases and J by 7 bases, with 13 bases between them. The CDR3 protein is CSAVGTSNSPLHF. For the CDR3, the DNA is TGCAGTGCCGTAGGGACTTCCAATTCACCCCTCCACTTT.

This clonotype was recorded many times. The chain couples TRBV25-1 to TRBJ1-4; D ambiguous. Germline CDR1 MGHDK, CDR2 SYGVNS. This CDR3 contains 14 residues. Trimming left V 3 bases short and J 0 bases short, with 5 bases between. In nucleotides, the CDR3 is TGTGCCAGCAGTGAGATTGCAACTAATGAAAAACTGTTTTTT. It yields the protein CASSEIATNEKLFF.

The chain joins TRBV28 to TRBJ2-7; D is ambiguous. The CDR3 consists of 14 residues. V was pared by 4 bases and J by 5 bases, with 15 bases between. Germline V gene sequence: CDR1 MDHEN, CDR2 SYDVKM. CDR3 amino acids: CASSYPAGRHEQYF. The CDR3 nucleotides read TGTGCCAGCAGTTATCCCGCCGGGCGGCACGAGCAGTACTTC.

This clonotype was seen at least ten times. The chain uses TRBV5-1 and TRBJ2-5; D gene ambiguous. This CDR3 has 16 residues. V lost 4 bases to trimming and J lost 3 bases, with 19 bases between them. Germline CDR1 and CDR2: SGHRS and YFSETQ. The CDR3 spells CASSPTPTATEETQYF. CDR3 bases: TGCGCCAGCAGCCCGACCCCCACTGCGACCGAAGAGACCCAGTACTTC.

In its sample, this clonotype was seen many times. The chain couples TRBV6-1 to TRBJ1-5, with D possibly matching TRBD1 (5 bases). The germline V gene encodes CDR1 MNHNS and CDR2 SASEGT. V lost 4 bases and J 6 bases, leaving 16 bases between the germline ends. The CDR3 totals 15 residues. The DNA of the CDR3 is TGTGCCAGCAGTGGAATGGGGGGGGGAGGTCAGCCCCAGCATTTT. Residues: CASSGMGGGGQPQHF.

The rearrangement uses TRBV6-1 and TRBJ1-1; no reliable D call. Germline loops: CDR1 MNHNS, CDR2 SASEGT. There are 14 residues in the CDR3. V was pared by 3 bases and J by 0 bases, with 8 bases between. The DNA of the CDR3 is TGTGCCAGCAGTGACGGGGTTCTGAACACTGAAGCTTTCTTT. Its translation is CASSDGVLNTEAFF.

V and J are TRBV11-1 and TRBJ2-7; TRBD2 is a possible D gene (6 bases). The CDR3 has 19 amino acids. V gave up 5 bases and J gave up 1 base, with 27 bases separating them. From germline, CDR1 is SGHAT and CDR2 FQDESV (reference sequence). CDR3 DNA sequence: TGTGCCAGCAGCCCGAGCCGACGTTCCCGGCTTAGCGGTTCCTACGAGCAGTACTTC. Encoded protein: CASSPSRRSRLSGSYEQYF.